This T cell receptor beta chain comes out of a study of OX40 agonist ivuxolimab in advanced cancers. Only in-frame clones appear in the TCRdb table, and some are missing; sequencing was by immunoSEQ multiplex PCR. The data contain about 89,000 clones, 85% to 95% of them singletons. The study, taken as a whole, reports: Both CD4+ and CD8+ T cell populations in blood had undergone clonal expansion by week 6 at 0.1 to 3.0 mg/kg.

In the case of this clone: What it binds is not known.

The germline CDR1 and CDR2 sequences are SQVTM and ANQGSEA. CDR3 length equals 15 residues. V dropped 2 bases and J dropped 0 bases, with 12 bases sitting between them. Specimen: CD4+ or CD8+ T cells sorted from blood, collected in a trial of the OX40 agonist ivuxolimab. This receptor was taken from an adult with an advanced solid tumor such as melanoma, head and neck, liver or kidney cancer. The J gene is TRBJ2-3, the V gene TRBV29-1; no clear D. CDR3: CSVERSRSSTDTQYF. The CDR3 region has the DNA TGCAGCGTTGAAAGATCCAGGTCTAGCACAGATACGCAGTATTTT.